What follows are 17 T cell receptor beta chains derived from one specimen sequenced in a study of T cells in Graves' hyperthyroidism and ophthalmopathy. The investigators amplified TCR beta CDR3 regions from RNA transcripts. First-round RT-PCR targeting the TCR CDR3 was performed with the HTBI primer set. Via MiXCR, TCRdb re-called the multiplex PCR reads, giving one row per CDR3 protein. The table records some 350,000 distinct CDR3 sequences, around a sixth of them present only once. What was sequenced was blood. These receptors came from a woman aged 18-35 years with Graves' hyperthyroidism that later progressed to Graves' ophthalmopathy.

This clonotype was found many times. This chain links TRBV5-1 with TRBJ2-7, with 13 bases matching TRBD2. The junction had 10 bases not matched to a gene; V was cut back by 4 bases and J by 6 bases. The CDR3 is 16 amino acids. Germline values: CDR1 SGHRS, CDR2 YFSETQ. CDR3 protein: CASSVEKRLAGGEQYF. The CDR3 nucleotides read TGCGCCAGCAGCGTGGAGAAGAGACTAGCGGGAGGCGAGCAGTACTTC.

This clonotype came up many times. This rearrangement joins TRBV20-1 to TRBJ1-2; D possibly corresponds to TRBD1 (6 bases). In germline, CDR1 is DFQATT, CDR2 SNEGSKA (reference sequence). The CDR3 loop spans 13 amino acids. Trimming pared 2 bases from V and 5 bases from J, leaving 12 bases between. The CDR3 DNA follows: TGCAGTGCTAGATCCACAGGGTGGTATGGCTACACCTTC. Its protein product is CSARSTGWYGYTF.

The chain has TRBV6-1 and TRBJ2-1, with 9 bases identical to TRBD2. This CDR3 contains 14 residues. Germline-derived CDR1 and CDR2 are MNHNS and SASEGT. J was trimmed by 4 bases and V by 6 bases; bases with no gene match: 4. For the CDR3, the DNA is TGTGCCAGCAGCACTAGCGGGCTATACAATGAGCAGTTCTTC. Protein product: CASSTSGLYNEQFF.

As to this clonotype: Possible read error: a much larger clone is one base away. The chain uses TRBV27 and TRBJ1-2; D call uncertain. V was pared by 3 bases and J by 2 bases, with 16 bases between. The CDR3 contains 16 residues. Germline loops: CDR1 MNHEY, CDR2 SMNVEV (reference sequence). The CDR3 is CASSFSGDVLNYGYTF. The CDR3 DNA is TGTGCCAGCAGTTTTAGTGGGGATGTTCTAAACTATGGCTACACCTTC.

This sequence joins TRBV30 and TRBJ2-7; D is possibly TRBD1 (6 bases). The V end was cut by 2 bases, the J end by 7 bases, with 15 bases between. Germline CDR1 GTSNPN, CDR2 SVGIG (reference sequence). The CDR3 spans 13 residues. The CDR3 here is CAWSPQGRGEQYF. Written as DNA, the CDR3 is TGTGCCTGGAGTCCTCAGGGGAGAGGGGAGCAGTACTTC. The full variable domain, rest sourced from reference TRBV30 and TRBJ2-7, is SQTIHQWPATLVQPVGSPLSLECTVEGTSNPNLYWYRQAAGRGLQLLFYSVGIGQISSEVPQNLSASRPQDRQFILSSKKLLLSDSGFYLCAWSPQGRGEQYFGPGTRLTVT.

This clonotype has at least ten counts. The gene calls are TRBV6-1 and TRBJ1-5; tentative D call: TRBD1 (6 bases). Germline CDR1 and CDR2: MNHNS and SASEGT. This CDR3 has 17 residues. Trimming pared 5 bases from V and 7 bases from J, leaving 24 bases between. The CDR3: CASSQSARPGAGQPQHF. The CDR3, as DNA: TGTGCCAGCAGTCAATCAGCCCGTCCGGGGGCAGGGCAGCCCCAGCATTTT.

At least ten counts were recorded for this clonotype. The rearrangement uses TRBV5-1 and TRBJ2-7; 9 bases match TRBD1. Looked up from germline, CDR1 is SGHRS and CDR2 is YFSETQ. The CDR3 runs 17 residues. J lost 3 bases, V lost 5 bases, and 15 bases had no gene match. CDR3 protein: CASRATGGSPDGYEQYF. CDR3 nucleotide sequence: TGCGCCAGCAGGGCTACAGGGGGCAGTCCCGATGGCTACGAGCAGTACTTC.

This clonotype was counted many times. This chain connects TRBV11-2 to TRBJ2-7; weak D call: TRBD1 (6 bases). Germline lookup yields CDR1 SGHAT and CDR2 FQNNGV. The CDR3 totals 11 residues. The V and J ends lost 5 bases and 7 bases respectively, with 9 bases between them. CDR3 bases: TGTGCCAGCAGCCCAGGACAGGAGCAGTACTTC. As protein: CASSPGQEQYF. The complete variable domain, with remaining parts taken from reference TRBV11-2 and TRBJ2-7, reads EAGVAQSPRYKIIEKRQSVAFWCNPISGHATLYWYQQILGQGPKLLIQFQNNGVVDDSQLPKDRFSAERLKGVDSTLKIQPAKLEDSAVYLCASSPGQEQYFGPGTRLTVT.

This clonotype showed up many times. This chain connects TRBV28 to TRBJ2-3, with TRBD2 matching over 10 bases. V lost 4 bases to trimming and J lost 2 bases; unmatched junction nucleotides: 6. This CDR3 has 16 residues. The V gene's germline CDR1 is MDHEN and CDR2 SYDVKM. The CDR3 loop reads CASSSTLAGDTDTQYF. The CDR3 nucleotides are TGTGCCAGCAGTTCAACTCTAGCGGGGGACACAGATACGCAGTATTTT.

A word on this clonotype: Being one base from a much bigger clone, this may be a read error. CDR3 in DNA: TGTGCCAGCAGTGAAGCGCTTCGGGGGAGTGGGTCAGATACGCAGTATTTT. Translation: CASSEALRGSGSDTQYF. The gene calls are TRBV2 and TRBJ2-3, with TRBD2 as a possible D gene (6 bases). The V gene's germline CDR1 is SNHLY and CDR2 FYNNEI. Between the trimmed V and J ends, which lost 0 bases and 4 bases, there was a span of 17 bases. The CDR3 is 17 residues long.

This clonotype was seen once. This chain uses TRBV19 with TRBJ1-5, with D possibly TRBD1 on 6 matching bases. The ends were cut back, 9 bases at V and 5 bases at J, with 26 bases in the middle. The CDR3 has 17 residues. Germline V gene data show CDR1 as LNHDA and CDR2 as SQIVND (reference sequence). The CDR3 region has the DNA TGTGCCAGCGGGCAGGGGACTCAACCTTTTGAAGATCAGCCCCAGCATTTT. Translating gives CASGQGTQPFEDQPQHF.

This clonotype appeared many times. The V and J genes are TRBV6-1 and TRBJ1-1; possible D gene TRBD1, 5 bases. Germline V gene lookup returns CDR1 MNHNS and CDR2 SASEGT. The CDR3 extends over 16 amino acids. V was cut by 6 bases and J by 3 bases, with 20 bases left in between. As DNA, the CDR3 is TGTGCCAGCAGCTTGGGGAGGGGAGGAGGGGACACTGAAGCTTTCTTT. Translated, it gives CASSLGRGGGDTEAFF.

This clonotype was picked up many times. V gene TRBV6-1 combines with J gene TRBJ1-1, with a possible D match to TRBD1 (6 bases). The V gene's germline CDR1 is MNHNS and CDR2 SASEGT. Trimming removed 7 bases from V and 0 bases from J, with 9 bases in between. The CDR3 extends over 13 amino acids. The CDR3 nucleotides read TGTGCCAGCAAGTGGGACATGAACACTGAAGCTTTCTTT. Amino acid sequence: CASKWDMNTEAFF.

V is TRBV5-1 and J is TRBJ2-7; 8 bases fit TRBD2. CDR3 length: 16 amino acids. V lost 2 bases and J lost 7; bases outside the gene matches: 14. CDR1 SGHRS and CDR2 YFSETQ come from the germline V gene. The CDR3 region has the DNA TGCGCCAGCAGCTTTCTAGCGGGCTCCGCCAATGGGGAGCAGTACTTC. This gives the protein CASSFLAGSANGEQYF.

The chain combines TRBV19 with TRBJ1-5; D unresolved. The V and J ends lost 3 bases and 0 bases respectively, with 15 bases between them. This CDR3 has 17 amino acids. Per germline, CDR1 LNHDA and CDR2 SQIVND (reference sequence). The CDR3 region has the DNA TGTGCCAGTAGTATGGTCAAGGGTCCTGCTAGCAATCAGCCCCAGCATTTT. Translation gives CASSMVKGPASNQPQHF.

This clonotype was counted many times. The chain employs TRBV28 and TRBJ1-5, with 8 bases that match TRBD1. The CDR3 runs 14 residues. After removal of 6 bases from V and 3 bases from J, the junction contained 4 bases not matched to a gene. Germline CDR1 MDHEN, CDR2 SYDVKM. CDR3 nucleotides: TGTGCCAGCAGCTTGACAGGGGACAATCAGCCCCAGCATTTT. Its translation: CASSLTGDNQPQHF.

This clonotype was detected only a few times. The chain is built from TRBV5-6 and TRBJ1-2; no clear D gene. V lost 4 bases and J lost 3, with 10 bases in between. Germline V gives CDR1 SGHDT, CDR2 YYEEEE. This CDR3 region has 13 residues. The CDR3 nucleotides are TGTGCCAGCAGCCTTGGGTCGGACTATGGCTACACCTTC. Its translation is CASSLGSDYGYTF.